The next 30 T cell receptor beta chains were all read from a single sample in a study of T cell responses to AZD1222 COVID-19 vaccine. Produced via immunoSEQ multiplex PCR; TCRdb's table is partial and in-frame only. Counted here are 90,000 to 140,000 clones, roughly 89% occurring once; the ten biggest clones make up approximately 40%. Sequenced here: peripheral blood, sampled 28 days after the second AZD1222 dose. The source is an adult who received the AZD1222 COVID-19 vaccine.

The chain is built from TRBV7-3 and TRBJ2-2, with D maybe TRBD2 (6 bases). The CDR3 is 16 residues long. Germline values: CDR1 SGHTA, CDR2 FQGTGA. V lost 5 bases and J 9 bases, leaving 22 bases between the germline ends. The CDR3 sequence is CASSPRRRGIRRELFF. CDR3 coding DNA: TGTGCCAGCAGCCCAAGGAGGCGCGGGATCAGGAGGGAGCTGTTTTTT.

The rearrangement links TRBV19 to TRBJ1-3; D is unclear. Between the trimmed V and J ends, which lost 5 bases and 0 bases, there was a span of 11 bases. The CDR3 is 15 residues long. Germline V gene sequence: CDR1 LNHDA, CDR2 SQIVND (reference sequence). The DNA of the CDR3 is TGTGCCAGTAGTGTCGTGCTGGTCTCTGGAAACACCATATATTTT. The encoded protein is CASSVVLVSGNTIYF.

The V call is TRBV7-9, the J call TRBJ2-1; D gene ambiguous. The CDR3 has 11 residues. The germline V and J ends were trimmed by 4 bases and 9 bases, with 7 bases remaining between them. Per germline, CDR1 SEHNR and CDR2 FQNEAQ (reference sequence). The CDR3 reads CASSSLIEQFF. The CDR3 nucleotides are TGTGCCAGCAGCTCCCTCATTGAGCAGTTCTTC.

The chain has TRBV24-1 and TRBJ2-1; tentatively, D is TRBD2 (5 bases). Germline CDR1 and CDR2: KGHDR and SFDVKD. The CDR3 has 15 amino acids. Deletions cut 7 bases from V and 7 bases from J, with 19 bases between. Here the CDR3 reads CATSWAGNQGNEQFF. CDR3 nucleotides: TGTGCCACCAGCTGGGCGGGTAACCAAGGGAATGAGCAGTTCTTC.

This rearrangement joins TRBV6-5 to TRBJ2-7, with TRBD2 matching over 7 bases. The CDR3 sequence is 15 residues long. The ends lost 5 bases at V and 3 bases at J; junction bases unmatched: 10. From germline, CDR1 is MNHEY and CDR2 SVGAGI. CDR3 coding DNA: TGTGCCAGCAGTCCCCTGCTAGCGGTGCTCTACGAGCAGTACTTC. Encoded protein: CASSPLLAVLYEQYF.

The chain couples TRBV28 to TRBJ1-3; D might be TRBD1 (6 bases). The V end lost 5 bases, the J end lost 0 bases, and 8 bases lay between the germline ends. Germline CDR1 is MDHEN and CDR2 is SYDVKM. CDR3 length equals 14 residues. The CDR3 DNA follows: TGTGCCAGCAGTCAGGGGCCCTCTGGAAACACCATATATTTT. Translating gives CASSQGPSGNTIYF.

The CDR3: CASSFSSFYEQYF. The CDR3 region has the DNA TGTGCCAGCAGCTTCTCATCCTTCTACGAGCAGTACTTC. The V call is TRBV7-2, the J call TRBJ2-7; D is uncertain. CDR1 and CDR2 from the germline V gene are SGHTA and FQGNSA. The ends were cut back, 3 bases at V and 3 bases at J, with 9 bases in the middle. The CDR3 runs 13 residues.

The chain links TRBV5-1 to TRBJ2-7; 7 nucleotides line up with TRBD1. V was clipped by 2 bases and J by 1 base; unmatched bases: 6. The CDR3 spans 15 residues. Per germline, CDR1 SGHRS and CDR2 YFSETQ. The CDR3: CASSFTGTASYEQYF. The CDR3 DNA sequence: TGCGCCAGCAGCTTTACCGGGACAGCTTCCTACGAGCAGTACTTC.

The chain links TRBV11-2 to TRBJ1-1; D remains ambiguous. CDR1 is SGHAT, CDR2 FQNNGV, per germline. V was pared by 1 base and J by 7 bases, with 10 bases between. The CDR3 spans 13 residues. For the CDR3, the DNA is TGTGCCAGCAGCTTAGTGGTTTATAATGAAGCTTTCTTT. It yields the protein CASSLVVYNEAFF.

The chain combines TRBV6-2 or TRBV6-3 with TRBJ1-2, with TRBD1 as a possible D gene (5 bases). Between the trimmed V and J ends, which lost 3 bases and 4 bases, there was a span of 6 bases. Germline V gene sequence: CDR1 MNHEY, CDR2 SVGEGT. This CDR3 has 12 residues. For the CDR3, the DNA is TGTGCCAGCAGTTATAGGGGCTATGGCTACACCTTC. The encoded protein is CASSYRGYGYTF.

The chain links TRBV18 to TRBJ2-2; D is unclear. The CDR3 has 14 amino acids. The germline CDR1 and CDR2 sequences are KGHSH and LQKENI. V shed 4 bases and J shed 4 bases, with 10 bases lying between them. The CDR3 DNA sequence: TGTGCCAGCTCACTCGGTGGGCTCACCGGGGAGCTGTTTTTT. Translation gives CASSLGGLTGELFF. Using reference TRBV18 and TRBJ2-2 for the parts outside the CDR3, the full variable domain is NAGVMQNPRHLVRRRGQEARLRCSPMKGHSHVYWYRQLPEEGLKFMVYLQKENIIDESGMPKERFSAEFPKEGPSILRIQQVVRGDSAAYFCASSLGGLTGELFFGEGSRLTVL.

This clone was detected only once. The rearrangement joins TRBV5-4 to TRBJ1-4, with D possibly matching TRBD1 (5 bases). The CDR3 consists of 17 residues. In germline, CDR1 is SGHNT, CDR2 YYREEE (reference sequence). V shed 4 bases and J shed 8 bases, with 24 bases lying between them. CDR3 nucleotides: TGTGCCAGCAGCCCAAGGCCGGCGACAGCCACTGGCGAAAAACTGTTTTTT. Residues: CASSPRPATATGEKLFF.

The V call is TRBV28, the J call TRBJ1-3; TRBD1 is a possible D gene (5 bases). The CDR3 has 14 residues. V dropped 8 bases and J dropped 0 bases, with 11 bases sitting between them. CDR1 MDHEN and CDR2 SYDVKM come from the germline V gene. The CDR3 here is CASGGGGSGNTIYF. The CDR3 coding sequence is TGTGCCAGCGGGGGGGGAGGCTCTGGAAACACCATATATTTT.

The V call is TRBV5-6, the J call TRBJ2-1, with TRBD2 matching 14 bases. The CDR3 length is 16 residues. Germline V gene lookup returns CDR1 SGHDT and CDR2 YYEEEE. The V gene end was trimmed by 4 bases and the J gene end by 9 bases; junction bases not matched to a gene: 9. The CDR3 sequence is CASSLRGTSGSGEQFF. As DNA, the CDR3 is TGTGCCAGCAGCCTTAGGGGGACTAGCGGGAGTGGTGAGCAGTTCTTC.

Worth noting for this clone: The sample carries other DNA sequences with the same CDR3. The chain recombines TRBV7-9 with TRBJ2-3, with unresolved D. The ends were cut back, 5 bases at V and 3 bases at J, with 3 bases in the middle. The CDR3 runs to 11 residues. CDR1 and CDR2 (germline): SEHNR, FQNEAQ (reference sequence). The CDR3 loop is CASSRTDTQYF. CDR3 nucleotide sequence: TGTGCCAGCAGCCGGACAGATACGCAGTATTTT. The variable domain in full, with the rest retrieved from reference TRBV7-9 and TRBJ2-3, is DTGVSQNPRHKITKRGQNVTFRCDPISEHNRLYWYRQTLGQGPEFLTYFQNEAQLEKSRLLSDRFSAERPKGSFSTLEIQRTEQGDSAMYLCASSRTDTQYFGPGTRLTVL.

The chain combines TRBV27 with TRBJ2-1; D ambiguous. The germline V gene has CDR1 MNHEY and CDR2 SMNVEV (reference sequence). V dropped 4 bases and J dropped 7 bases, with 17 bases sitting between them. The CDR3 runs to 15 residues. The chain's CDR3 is CASSSLGATRNEQFF. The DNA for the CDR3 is TGTGCCAGCAGTTCCCTAGGAGCGACTCGAAATGAGCAGTTCTTC.

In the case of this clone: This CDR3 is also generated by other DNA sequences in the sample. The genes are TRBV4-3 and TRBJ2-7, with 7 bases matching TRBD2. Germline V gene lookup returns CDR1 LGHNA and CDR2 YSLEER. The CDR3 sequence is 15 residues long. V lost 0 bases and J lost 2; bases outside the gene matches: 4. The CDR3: CASSQELAAPYEQYF. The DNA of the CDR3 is TGCGCCAGCAGCCAAGAGCTAGCGGCCCCCTACGAGCAGTACTTC.

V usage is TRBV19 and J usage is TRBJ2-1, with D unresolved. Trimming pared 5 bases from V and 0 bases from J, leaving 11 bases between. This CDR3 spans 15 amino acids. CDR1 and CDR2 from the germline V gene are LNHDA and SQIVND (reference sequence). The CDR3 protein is CASSPRVRSYNEQFF. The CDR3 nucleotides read TGTGCCAGTAGTCCCCGGGTCCGCTCCTACAATGAGCAGTTCTTC. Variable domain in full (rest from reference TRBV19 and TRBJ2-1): DGGITQSPKYLFRKEGQNVTLSCEQNLNHDAMYWYRQDPGQGLRLIYYSQIVNDFQKGDIAEGYSVSREKKESFPLTVTSAQKNPTAFYLCASSPRVRSYNEQFFGPGTRLTVL.

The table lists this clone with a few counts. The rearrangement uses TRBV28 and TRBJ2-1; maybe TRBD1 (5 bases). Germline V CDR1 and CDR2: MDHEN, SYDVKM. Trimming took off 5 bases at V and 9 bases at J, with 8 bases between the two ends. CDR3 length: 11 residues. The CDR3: CASSQGTEQFF. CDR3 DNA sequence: TGTGCCAGCAGTCAGGGTACTGAGCAGTTCTTC.

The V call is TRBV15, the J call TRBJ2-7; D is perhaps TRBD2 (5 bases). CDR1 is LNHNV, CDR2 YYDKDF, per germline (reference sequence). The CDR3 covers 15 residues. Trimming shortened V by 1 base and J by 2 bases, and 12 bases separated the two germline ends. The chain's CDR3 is CATSRGRDQTYEQYF. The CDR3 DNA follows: TGTGCCACCAGCAGAGGACGGGATCAGACCTACGAGCAGTACTTC.

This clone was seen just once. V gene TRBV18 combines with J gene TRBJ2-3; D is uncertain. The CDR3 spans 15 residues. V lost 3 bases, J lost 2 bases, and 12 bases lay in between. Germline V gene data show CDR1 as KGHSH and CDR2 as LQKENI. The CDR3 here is CASSPGSQDTDTQYF. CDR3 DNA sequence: TGTGCCAGCTCACCGGGATCCCAGGACACAGATACGCAGTATTTT.

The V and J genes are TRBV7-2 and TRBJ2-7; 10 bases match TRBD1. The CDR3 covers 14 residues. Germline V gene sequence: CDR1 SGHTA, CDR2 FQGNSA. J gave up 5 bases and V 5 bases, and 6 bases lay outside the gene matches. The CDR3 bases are TGTGCCAGCAGCCAGAGACAGGGGGCTGACGAGCAGTACTTC. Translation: CASSQRQGADEQYF. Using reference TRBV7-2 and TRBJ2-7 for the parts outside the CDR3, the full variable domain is GAGVSQSPSNKVTEKGKDVELRCDPISGHTALYWYRQSLGQGLEFLIYFQGNSAPDKSGLPSDRFSAERTGGSVSTLTIQRTQQEDSAVYLCASSQRQGADEQYFGPGTRLTVT.

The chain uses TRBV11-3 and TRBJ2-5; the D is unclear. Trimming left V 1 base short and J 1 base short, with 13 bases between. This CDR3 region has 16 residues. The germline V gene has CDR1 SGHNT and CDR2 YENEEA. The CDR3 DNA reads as TGTGCCAGCAGCTTAGTCCCTTTTAACCTCCAAGAGACCCAGTACTTC. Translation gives CASSLVPFNLQETQYF.

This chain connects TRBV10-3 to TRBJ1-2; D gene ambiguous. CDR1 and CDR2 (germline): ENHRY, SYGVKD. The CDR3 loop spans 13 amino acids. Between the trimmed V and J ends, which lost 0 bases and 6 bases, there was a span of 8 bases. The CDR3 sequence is CAISESAGNGYTF. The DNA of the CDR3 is TGTGCCATCAGTGAGTCAGCGGGGAATGGCTACACCTTC.

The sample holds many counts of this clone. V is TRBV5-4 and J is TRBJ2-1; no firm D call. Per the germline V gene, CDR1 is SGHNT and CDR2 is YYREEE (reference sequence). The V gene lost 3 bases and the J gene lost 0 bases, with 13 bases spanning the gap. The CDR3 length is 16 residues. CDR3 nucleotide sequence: TGTGCCAGCAGCTATAAACGCGTTAGCTCCTACAATGAGCAGTTCTTC. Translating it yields CASSYKRVSSYNEQFF.

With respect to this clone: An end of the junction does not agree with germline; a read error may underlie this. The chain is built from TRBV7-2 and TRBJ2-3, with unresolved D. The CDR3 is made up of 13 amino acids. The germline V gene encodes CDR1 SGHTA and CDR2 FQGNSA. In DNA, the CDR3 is TGTGCCAGCAGCTTAGCGCTTTCAGATGCGCAGTATTTT. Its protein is CASSLALSDAQYF.

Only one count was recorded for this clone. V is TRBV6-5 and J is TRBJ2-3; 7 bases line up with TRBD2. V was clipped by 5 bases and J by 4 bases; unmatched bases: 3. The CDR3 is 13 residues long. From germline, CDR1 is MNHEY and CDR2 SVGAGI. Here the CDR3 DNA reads TGTGCCAGCAGTACTAGCGTGGCAGATACGCAGTATTTT. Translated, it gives CASSTSVADTQYF.

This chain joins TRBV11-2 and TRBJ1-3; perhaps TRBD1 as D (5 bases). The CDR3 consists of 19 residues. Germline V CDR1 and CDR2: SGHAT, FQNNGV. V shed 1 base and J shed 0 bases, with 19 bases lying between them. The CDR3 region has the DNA TGTGCCAGCAGCTTAGCACGGTGGGGGGATCCCGACTCTGGAAACACCATATATTTT. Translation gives CASSLARWGDPDSGNTIYF.

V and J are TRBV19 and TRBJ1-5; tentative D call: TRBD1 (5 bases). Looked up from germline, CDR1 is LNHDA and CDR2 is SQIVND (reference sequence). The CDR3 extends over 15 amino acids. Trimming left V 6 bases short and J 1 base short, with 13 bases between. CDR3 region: CASRTQVLSNQPQHF. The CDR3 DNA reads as TGTGCCAGTAGAACACAGGTATTAAGCAATCAGCCCCAGCATTTT.

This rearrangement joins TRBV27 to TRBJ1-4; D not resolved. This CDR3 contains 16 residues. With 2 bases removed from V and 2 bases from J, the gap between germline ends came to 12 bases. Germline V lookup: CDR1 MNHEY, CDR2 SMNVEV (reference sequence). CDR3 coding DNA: TGTGCCAGCAGTTTAAACATCAGAACTACTAATGAAAAACTGTTTTTT. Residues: CASSLNIRTTNEKLFF.